The 28 T cell receptor beta chains below come from one sample, sequenced in a study of blood T cell repertoires in COVID-19 (dated by TCRdb to 2020 to 2022). The method was the immunoSEQ multiplex PCR assay. In TCRdb, the immuneACCESS table is reduced to in-frame sequences with V and J assigned. These tables do not hold every clone; where another copy was compared, an unresolved V gene accounts for under half, and the others remain unexplained. This sample gives some 120,000 clones in total; around 80% of them show up just once. Of the sample, roughly 5.5% is held by the ten largest clones. Sequenced sample: peripheral blood. These TCRs come from a man at least 80 years old with active or convalescent COVID-19.

In this sample, this clone turned up a few times. The chain has TRBV28 and TRBJ1-5; D not certain. Germline CDR1 MDHEN, CDR2 SYDVKM. CDR3 length equals 15 residues. Deletions cut 2 bases from V and 4 bases from J, with 12 bases between. The CDR3 bases are TGTGCCAGCAGTTTAGGTAGTATCGGGAATCAGCCCCAGCATTTT. The encoded protein is CASSLGSIGNQPQHF.

The J gene is TRBJ1-2, the V gene TRBV18; D is ambiguous. Trimming left V 1 base short and J 0 bases short, with 9 bases between. The germline V gene encodes CDR1 KGHSH and CDR2 LQKENI. This CDR3 comprises 15 residues. CDR3: CASSPLEQTNYGYTF. Written as DNA, the CDR3 is TGTGCCAGCTCACCACTGGAACAGACTAACTATGGCTACACCTTC.

As DNA, the CDR3 is TGTGCCAGCAGCTTACCTCGGGGGGGTGGAAACACCATATATTTT. The encoded protein is CASSLPRGGGNTIYF. The chain combines TRBV7-6 with TRBJ1-3; weak D call: TRBD1 (5 bases). The CDR3 is made up of 15 amino acids. V was cut by 2 bases and J by 3 bases, with 11 bases left in between. Germline values: CDR1 SGHVS, CDR2 FNYEAQ.

The rearrangement joins TRBV4-3 to TRBJ2-1, with TRBD2 as a possible D gene (6 bases). V was shortened by 3 bases and J by 5 bases, with 14 bases between the two germline ends. Per the germline V gene, CDR1 is LGHNA and CDR2 is YSLEER. The CDR3 consists of 15 residues. The CDR3, as DNA: TGCGCCAGCAGCCAGCTTTTGGGACTGCACAATGAGCAGTTCTTC. Its translation: CASSQLLGLHNEQFF.

As to this clone: The sample has other DNA sequences that encode this CDR3 too. The rearrangement links TRBV27 to TRBJ1-2; TRBD1 aligns across 9 bases. Germline V gives CDR1 MNHEY, CDR2 SMNVEV (reference sequence). The CDR3 runs to 15 residues. V lost 5 bases and J lost 1; bases outside the gene matches: 5. The CDR3 region is CASSPGQGFNYGYTF. CDR3 coding DNA: TGTGCCAGCAGTCCGGGACAGGGATTTAACTATGGCTACACCTTC.

The chain recombines TRBV7-2 with TRBJ1-1; 7 nucleotides match TRBD1. CDR1 is SGHTA and CDR2 is FQGNSA in the germline V gene. The CDR3 spans 15 residues. The V gene end was trimmed by 4 bases and the J gene end by 4 bases; junction bases not matched to a gene: 9. The DNA for the CDR3 is TGTGCCAGCAGCTCTAGACCCAGGGGGAGCACTGAAGCTTTCTTT. Translating it yields CASSSRPRGSTEAFF.

The V call is TRBV5-6, the J call TRBJ2-5; TRBD2 matches 8 bases. Germline V gives CDR1 SGHDT, CDR2 YYEEEE. CDR3 size: 15 residues. Trimming removed 0 bases from V and 5 bases from J; junction bases left unmatched: 6. In DNA form, the CDR3 reads TGTGCCAGCAGCTTGGGTGGCGCGGGGGGTGAGACCCAGTACTTC. The encoded protein is CASSLGGAGGETQYF.

This clone came up a few times. This rearrangement joins TRBV23-1 to TRBJ2-2; 9 bases agree with TRBD1. TRBV23-1 carries the ORF label, with uncertain function. This CDR3 is 17 amino acids long. After removal of 0 bases from V and 5 bases from J, the junction contained 7 bases not matched to a gene. CDR3 nucleotides: TGCGCCAGCAGTCAATCCTACGGCGGGACAGGGACCGGGGAGCTGTTTTTT. It encodes CASSQSYGGTGTGELFF.

The V gene is TRBV29-1, the J gene TRBJ1-1, with no clear D. V was clipped by 6 bases and J by 8 bases, with 10 bases between them. CDR1 is SQVTM and CDR2 is ANQGSEA in the germline V gene. The CDR3 runs to 10 residues. CDR3 sequence: CSVRNPEAFF. In nucleotides, the CDR3 is TGCAGCGTGAGGAACCCCGAAGCTTTCTTT.

This rearrangement joins TRBV19 to TRBJ2-3; possibly TRBD2 for D (5 bases). V lost 2 bases and J lost 2, with 8 bases in between. The CDR3 has 14 amino acids. Per germline, CDR1 LNHDA and CDR2 SQIVND (reference sequence). The CDR3 here is CASSISGFTDTQYF. The CDR3, as DNA: TGTGCCAGTAGTATATCGGGGTTCACAGATACGCAGTATTTT.

The chain combines TRBV7-2 with TRBJ1-6; a weak D match, TRBD1 (5 bases). Germline CDR1 SGHTA, CDR2 FQGNSA. This CDR3 spans 15 amino acids. The V end lost 6 bases, the J end lost 7 bases, and 16 bases lay between the germline ends. CDR3 bases: TGTGCCAGCAGGGGGAGGGAGGGACGAAATTCACCCCTCCACTTT. Protein: CASRGREGRNSPLHF.

V is TRBV10-3 and J is TRBJ2-3, with 11 bases matching TRBD2. The CDR3 sequence is 16 residues long. Germline V gene lookup returns CDR1 ENHRY and CDR2 SYGVKD. The J segment lost 4 bases and the V segment lost 0 bases, leaving 3 bases of the junction unmatched. This CDR3 is CAISESTSGVSDTQYF. In DNA form, the CDR3 reads TGTGCCATCAGTGAGTCGACTAGCGGGGTATCAGATACGCAGTATTTT.

This chain connects TRBV24-1 to TRBJ2-7; 7 bases map to TRBD1. V was clipped by 0 bases and J by 5 bases; unmatched bases: 9. This CDR3 spans 16 amino acids. The germline V gene has CDR1 KGHDR and CDR2 SFDVKD. The CDR3 coding sequence is TGTGCCACCAGTGATTTGAAGGGGGCACAAACACACGAGCAGTACTTC. This gives the protein CATSDLKGAQTHEQYF.

This sequence joins TRBV18 and TRBJ1-2; D call uncertain. V was trimmed by 1 base and J by 8 bases, leaving 11 bases between them. The CDR3 runs 13 residues. Per germline, CDR1 KGHSH and CDR2 LQKENI. The CDR3 region is CASSPLQTGGYTF. The CDR3 coding sequence is TGTGCCAGCTCACCACTCCAGACTGGCGGCTACACCTTC.

The gene calls are TRBV7-2 and TRBJ2-1; D gene unclear. Germline V CDR1 and CDR2: SGHTA, FQGNSA. There are 15 residues in the CDR3. V was shortened by 1 base and J by 0 bases, with 7 bases between the two germline ends. Here the CDR3 DNA reads TGTGCCAGCAGCTTAGTATCGAGCTCCTACAATGAGCAGTTCTTC. Its protein product is CASSLVSSSYNEQFF. The full variable domain, its missing parts supplied by reference TRBV7-2 and TRBJ2-1, is GAGVSQSPSNKVTEKGKDVELRCDPISGHTALYWYRQSLGQGLEFLIYFQGNSAPDKSGLPSDRFSAERTGGSVSTLTIQRTQQEDSAVYLCASSLVSSSYNEQFFGPGTRLTVL.

This CDR3 reads CASRRDGSGTGELFF. As DNA, the CDR3 is TGTGCCAGCAGGAGAGACGGATCGGGCACCGGGGAGCTGTTTTTT. The V call is TRBV6-5, the J call TRBJ2-2; no reliable D call. Germline loops: CDR1 MNHEY, CDR2 SVGAGI. This CDR3 is 15 amino acids long. Between the trimmed V and J ends, which lost 6 bases and 4 bases, there was a span of 15 bases.

Remarks on this clone: Other DNA sequences in the sample encode the same CDR3. The chain couples TRBV3-1 (or the pseudogene TRBV3-2) to TRBJ1-4, with 9 bases aligning to TRBD1. J lost 7 bases, V lost 0 bases, and 6 bases had no gene match. Germline V gene lookup returns CDR1 LGHDT and CDR2 YNNKEL (reference sequence). The CDR3 length is 16 residues. This CDR3 reads CASSQDGTGKGEKLFF. The CDR3 DNA is TGTGCCAGCAGCCAAGACGGGACAGGGAAGGGTGAAAAACTGTTTTTT.

The chain uses TRBV19 and TRBJ2-1; 8 bases line up with TRBD2. This CDR3 spans 15 amino acids. Germline V gene data show CDR1 as LNHDA and CDR2 as SQIVND (reference sequence). V lost 4 bases to trimming and J lost 4 bases; unmatched junction nucleotides: 6. CDR3: CASSRSGGIYNEQFF. CDR3 DNA: TGTGCCAGTAGTAGAAGCGGGGGAATATACAATGAGCAGTTCTTC. Full variable domain (outside the CDR3, taken from reference TRBV19 and TRBJ2-1): DGGITQSPKYLFRKEGQNVTLSCEQNLNHDAMYWYRQDPGQGLRLIYYSQIVNDFQKGDIAEGYSVSREKKESFPLTVTSAQKNPTAFYLCASSRSGGIYNEQFFGPGTRLTVL.

The V call is TRBV2, the J call TRBJ1-4; a possible D gene is TRBD1 (5 bases). The CDR3 is 14 residues long. Germline V gene sequence: CDR1 SNHLY, CDR2 FYNNEI. V was cut by 2 bases and J by 5 bases, with 9 bases left in between. The DNA for the CDR3 is TGTGCCAGCAGTGAATGGGGGGGGAATGAAAAACTGTTTTTT. It codes for CASSEWGGNEKLFF. The full variable domain, completed using reference TRBV2 and TRBJ1-4, is EPEVTQTPSHQVTQMGQEVILRCVPISNHLYFYWYRQILGQKVEFLVSFYNNEISEKSEIFDDQFSVERPDGSNFTLKIRSTKLEDSAMYFCASSEWGGNEKLFFGSGTQLSVL.

This clone has only one observation. The chain joins TRBV6-4 to TRBJ2-1; 7 bases map to TRBD2. The CDR3 has 15 residues. V trimming: 2 bases; J trimming: 2 bases; junction bases outside the gene matches: 3. Germline CDR1 MRHNA, CDR2 SNTAGT. The CDR3: CASSDEAGAYNEQFF. The CDR3 DNA follows: TGTGCCAGCAGTGACGAGGCGGGGGCCTACAATGAGCAGTTCTTC.

This clone came up a few times. V usage is TRBV4-3 and J usage is TRBJ2-6; 7 bases fit TRBD1. The CDR3 runs 17 residues. Germline values: CDR1 LGHNA, CDR2 YSLEER. The junction had 2 bases not matched to a gene; V was cut back by 0 bases and J by 0 bases. CDR3 bases: TGCGCCAGCAGCCAAGATGGGACAGCCTCTGGGGCCAACGTCCTGACTTTC. Its translation: CASSQDGTASGANVLTF.

The V gene is TRBV5-8, the J gene TRBJ2-4; possibly TRBD1 for D (5 bases). This CDR3 is built from 16 residues. V was shortened by 0 bases and J by 0 bases, with 10 bases between the two germline ends. Germline V gives CDR1 SGHTS, CDR2 YDEGEE. CDR3 coding DNA: TGTGCCAGCAGCTTGGGTCAGGGCCCAGCCAAAAACATTCAGTACTTC. It yields the protein CASSLGQGPAKNIQYF.

This clone was found a few times. The rearrangement links TRBV19 to TRBJ2-6; 10 bases are a match to TRBD1. There are 15 residues in the CDR3. The V and J ends lost 6 bases and 2 bases, in that order; junction bases with no gene match: 1. CDR1 and CDR2 (germline): LNHDA, SQIVND (reference sequence). CDR3 amino acids: CASSDRGPGANVLTF. The DNA for the CDR3 is TGTGCCAGTAGCGACAGGGGGCCTGGGGCCAACGTCCTGACTTTC.

This clone has at least ten counts. The rearrangement links TRBV6-4 to TRBJ1-2, with 7 positions matching TRBD1. This CDR3 contains 14 residues. J was trimmed by 7 bases and V by 0 bases; bases with no gene match: 5. From germline, CDR1 is MRHNA and CDR2 SNTAGT. CDR3 DNA: TGTGCCAGCAGTGACTCGACAGGGAGTGGTGGCTACACCTTC. Its translation is CASSDSTGSGGYTF.

This chain joins TRBV5-1 and TRBJ1-2; D gene unclear. The CDR3 is 13 amino acids. The germline gives CDR1 SGHRS, CDR2 YFSETQ. V was pared by 1 base and J by 6 bases, with 10 bases between. This CDR3 reads CASSLRGGDGYTF. The CDR3 nucleotides read TGCGCCAGCAGCTTGCGGGGAGGAGATGGCTACACCTTC.

The chain recombines TRBV7-2 with TRBJ1-1; D ambiguous. V was trimmed by 4 bases and J by 1 base, leaving 7 bases between them. From germline, CDR1 is SGHTA and CDR2 FQGNSA. CDR3 size: 13 residues. CDR3 region: CASSSRRNTEAFF. CDR3 bases: TGTGCCAGCAGCTCCCGGAGGAACACTGAAGCTTTCTTT.

This clone appeared a single time. The chain has TRBV29-1 and TRBJ2-3, with 13 bases aligning to TRBD2. Germline CDR1 SQVTM, CDR2 ANQGSEA. The junction had 1 base not matched to a gene; V was cut back by 1 base and J by 3 bases. This CDR3 is 15 amino acids long. This CDR3 is CSVEVLAGGTDTQYF. CDR3 bases: TGCAGCGTTGAAGTACTAGCGGGGGGGACAGATACGCAGTATTTT.

V usage is TRBV19 and J usage is TRBJ2-2; TRBD1 aligns across 9 bases. From germline, CDR1 is LNHDA and CDR2 SQIVND (reference sequence). There are 15 residues in the CDR3. V lost 3 bases to trimming and J lost 4 bases; unmatched junction nucleotides: 3. The CDR3 DNA is TGTGCCAGTAGTATTGGGACAGGGCTCACCGGGGAGCTGTTTTTT. Translating gives CASSIGTGLTGELFF.